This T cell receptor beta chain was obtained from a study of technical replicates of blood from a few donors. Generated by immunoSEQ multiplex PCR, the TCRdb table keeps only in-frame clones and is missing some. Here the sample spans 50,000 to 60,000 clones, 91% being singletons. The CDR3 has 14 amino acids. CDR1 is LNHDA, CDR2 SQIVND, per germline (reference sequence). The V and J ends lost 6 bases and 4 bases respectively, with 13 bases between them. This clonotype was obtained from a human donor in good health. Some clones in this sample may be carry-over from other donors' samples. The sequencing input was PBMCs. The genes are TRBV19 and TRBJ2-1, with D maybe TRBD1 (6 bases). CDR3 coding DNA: TGTGCCAGTAGAGTGGGGACATCTTACAATGAGCAGTTCTTC. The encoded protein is CASRVGTSYNEQFF.